A selection of T cell receptor beta chains follows, all from one sample in a study of blood T cell repertoires in COVID-19. The data were produced by immunoSEQ multiplex PCR, yet TCRdb's version contains in-frame clones alone and is incomplete. The sample comprises under 85,000 clones, approximately 86% of which are singletons, and 15% to 20% rests with the top ten. The sequencing input was peripheral blood. These receptors came from a man aged 40-55 years with COVID-19, enrolled during active disease. CDR3s include the opening cysteine and the closing phenylalanine or tryptophan. D genes are given only for firm matches. Where a row states a size, it is once, few, many or the class of an expanded clone; other rows omit it.

TRBJ2-3,.,.,TRBV5-1,TGCGCCAGCAGCTTGGGTACCAGAGGGCCAGATACGCAGTATTTT,CASSLGTRGPDTQYF
TRBJ1-3,.,TRBD1,TRBV6-5,TGTGCCAGCAGCACAGGGGGAAGGGGAAACACCATATATTTT,CASSTGGRGNTIYF
TRBJ1-1,.,.,TRBV5-1,TGCGCCAGCAGCCGGGAATGGGAGGGGGGCACTGAAGCTTTCTTT,CASSREWEGGTEAFF
TRBJ1-2,.,.,TRBV6-5,TGTGCCAGTCTAAAGCTGCGAGCTAACTATGGCTACACCTTC,CASLKLRANYGYTF
TRBJ1-2,.,.,TRBV20-1,TGCAGCAAAAGCTCATACGATGGCTACACCTTC,CSKSSYDGYTF
TRBJ2-1,.,.,TRBV6-5,TGTGCCAGCATCAAAAAGGGGAATTCCCCCAATGAGCAGTTCTTC,CASIKKGNSPNEQFF
TRBJ2-7,.,TRBD1,TRBV5-6,TGTGCCAGCAGCTTGGTCGGACAGGGGACCCCCTACGAGCAGTACTTC,CASSLVGQGTPYEQYF
TRBJ2-2,.,TRBD2,TRBV11-2,TGTGCCAGCGCCGAACCAACCGGGGGGGCCGGCGGGGAGCTGTTTTTT,CASAEPTGGAGGELFF
TRBJ2-3,.,.,TRBV5-4,TGTGCCAGCAGCTCGAAGGCCGGGACAAGCACAGATACGCAGTATTTT,CASSSKAGTSTDTQYF
TRBJ2-3,.,TRBD2,TRBV4-1,TGCGCCAGTGGGAGGGGAGAGCAGTATTTT,CASGRGEQYF
TRBJ2-3,once,TRBD2,TRBV5-4,TGTGCCAGCAGCTTGGCCGGGCGGGGGAGCACAGATACGCAGTATTTT,CASSLAGRGSTDTQYF
TRBJ1-4,once,TRBD1,TRBV5-4,TGTGCCAGCAGCTTAGGGACAGGGGGTGAAAAACTGTTTTTT,CASSLGTGGEKLFF
TRBJ2-3,few,TRBD1,TRBV3-1/TRBV3-2,TGTGCCAGCAGGCTGGCAGCGGGGACAGGGAGCACAGATACGCAGTATTTT,CASRLAAGTGSTDTQYF
TRBJ2-7,few,.,TRBV21-1,TGTGCCAGCAGCGTCCTAGCGGGGGGGCCCGATCGGTTGGACGAGCAGTACTTC,CASSVLAGGPDRLDEQYF
TRBJ2-7,.,.,TRBV6-5,TGTGCCAGCAGTCTCGGAGGGGCGATGCCCTACGAGCAGTACTTC,CASSLGGAMPYEQYF
TRBJ1-1,.,TRBD1,TRBV7-9,TGTGCCAGCAGCTTCAGGGGGGAGAACACTGAAGCTTTCTTT,CASSFRGENTEAFF
TRBJ2-5,.,TRBD2,TRBV9,TGTGCCAGCAGCCGCGGGGGGGCTGGGGAGACCCAGTACTTC,CASSRGGAGETQYF
TRBJ2-5,.,.,TRBV18,TGTGCCAGCTCACCACCGGACAACCGAGAGACCCAGTACTTC,CASSPPDNRETQYF
TRBJ1-1,.,.,TRBV30,TGTGCCCGGCGGGTCCGCATGAACACTGAAGCTTTCTTT,CARRVRMNTEAFF
TRBJ1-4,.,.,TRBV9,TGTGCCAGCGCGGATGGACTTAATGAAAAACTGTTTTTT,CASADGLNEKLFF
TRBJ2-7,.,.,TRBV14,TGTGCCAGCAGCCAAGATTTCGGGGGCGAGCAGTACTTC,CASSQDFGGEQYF
TRBJ1-6,.,.,TRBV7-6,TGTGCCAGCAGCTTGACATTTAATTCACCCCTCCACTTT,CASSLTFNSPLHF
TRBJ2-1,.,TRBD2,TRBV2,TGTGCCAGCAGAGTGACTAGCGGGGGGAACAATGAGCAGTTCTTC,CASRVTSGGNNEQFF
TRBJ1-6,.,TRBD1,TRBV5-1,TGCGCCAGCAGCTGGGCCGGGACAGATAATTCACCCCTCCACTTT,CASSWAGTDNSPLHF
TRBJ1-2,.,TRBD1,TRBV2,TGTGCCAGCAGCTTACAGGGGGTCGGTGGCTACACCTTC,CASSLQGVGGYTF
TRBJ2-3,.,TRBD2,TRBV3-1/TRBV3-2,TGTGCCAGCAGCCAAGTTAGCGGGGGGGCAGGAGATACGCAGTATTTT,CASSQVSGGAGDTQYF
TRBJ2-3,.,.,TRBV5-1,TGCGCCAGCAGCTTGTCCGGCACAGATACGCAGTATTTT,CASSLSGTDTQYF
TRBJ2-5,.,.,TRBV28,TGTGCCAGCAGTTTACTCCGGGGAGATCAAGGGACCCAGTACTTC,CASSLLRGDQGTQYF
TRBJ2-1,.,TRBD2,TRBV6-5,TGTGCCAGCAGTTACCCCGCACGGGGGGGCTCGAGTGAGCAGTTCTTC,CASSYPARGGSSEQFF
TRBJ2-1,.,.,TRBV27,TGTGCCAGCCCAAGCGGGGACACTTTCCGGGGTCCATGGCTCTTC,CASPSGDTFRGPWLF
TRBJ2-3,.,.,TRBV5-1,TGCGCCAGCAGCTTGTCGAGGGTCACAGATACGCAGTATTTT,CASSLSRVTDTQYF
TRBJ2-3,.,TRBD1,TRBV28,TGTGCCAGCAGTCCACAGGGGAAGGGAGATACGCAGTATTTT,CASSPQGKGDTQYF
TRBJ2-5,.,.,TRBV5-1,TGCGCCAGCGAGTACCAAGAGACCCAGTACTTC,CASEYQETQYF
TRBJ1-4,.,.,TRBV30,TGTGCCTGGAGTCCGTGGGAGGGTCGCGAAAAACTGTTTTTT,CAWSPWEGREKLFF
TRBJ1-1,.,.,TRBV29-1,TGCAGCGTTGACGTTCCAGGTGGTTTTGCTGAAGCTTTCTTT,CSVDVPGGFAEAFF
TRBJ1-2,.,TRBD1,TRBV2,TGTGCCAGCAGGGACAGGGGTAACTATGGCTACACCTTC,CASRDRGNYGYTF
TRBJ1-6,.,TRBD1,TRBV2,TGTGCCAGCTTGCAGGGGACAGGAACACCCCTCCACTTT,CASLQGTGTPLHF
TRBJ1-1,.,TRBD1,TRBV10-3,TGTGCCATCAGTAGATTACAGGGGGCTGGAACTGAAGCTTTCTTT,CAISRLQGAGTEAFF
TRBJ2-2,.,.,TRBV2,TGTGCCAGCAGTCCCCAGGGGGAGGCGCTTTCCGGGGAGCTGTTTTTT,CASSPQGEALSGELFF
TRBJ2-3,.,TRBD2,TRBV5-1,TGCGCCAGCAGCTTGGACCTAGCGGGGCCCACTAGCACAGATACGCAGTATTTT,CASSLDLAGPTSTDTQYF
TRBJ1-1,.,.,TRBV19,TGTGCCAGTGCACTTTTATACGAACGGGTAGAATTT,CASALLYERVEF
TRBJ2-3,.,.,TRBV29-1,TGCAGCGGCTCACAGAACACAGATACGCAGTATTTT,CSGSQNTDTQYF
TRBJ2-3,.,.,TRBV12-3/TRBV12-4,TGTGCCAGCAGTTTAAGAGACACAGATACGCAGTATTTT,CASSLRDTDTQYF
TRBJ2-3,.,TRBD2,TRBV5-1,TGCGCCAGCAGCGCAGGACTAGCGGGGGCCACAGATACGCAGTATTTT,CASSAGLAGATDTQYF
TRBJ2-7,.,.,TRBV18,TGTGCCAGCTCACCAACCATGCAGGGGAATTCCTACGAGCAGTACTTC,CASSPTMQGNSYEQYF
TRBJ2-3,.,TRBD2,TRBV6-5,TGTGCCAGCATTCCACTAGCGGGGGACACAGATACGCAGTATTTT,CASIPLAGDTDTQYF
TRBJ1-3,.,.,TRBV19,TGTGCCAGTAGTATTGTGGAGATCAAGGGAAACACCATATATTTT,CASSIVEIKGNTIYF
TRBJ2-7,.,TRBD1,TRBV5-5,TGTGCCAGCAGCCGTTCGGGGACAGAGGTCTCCTACGAGCAGTACTTC,CASSRSGTEVSYEQYF